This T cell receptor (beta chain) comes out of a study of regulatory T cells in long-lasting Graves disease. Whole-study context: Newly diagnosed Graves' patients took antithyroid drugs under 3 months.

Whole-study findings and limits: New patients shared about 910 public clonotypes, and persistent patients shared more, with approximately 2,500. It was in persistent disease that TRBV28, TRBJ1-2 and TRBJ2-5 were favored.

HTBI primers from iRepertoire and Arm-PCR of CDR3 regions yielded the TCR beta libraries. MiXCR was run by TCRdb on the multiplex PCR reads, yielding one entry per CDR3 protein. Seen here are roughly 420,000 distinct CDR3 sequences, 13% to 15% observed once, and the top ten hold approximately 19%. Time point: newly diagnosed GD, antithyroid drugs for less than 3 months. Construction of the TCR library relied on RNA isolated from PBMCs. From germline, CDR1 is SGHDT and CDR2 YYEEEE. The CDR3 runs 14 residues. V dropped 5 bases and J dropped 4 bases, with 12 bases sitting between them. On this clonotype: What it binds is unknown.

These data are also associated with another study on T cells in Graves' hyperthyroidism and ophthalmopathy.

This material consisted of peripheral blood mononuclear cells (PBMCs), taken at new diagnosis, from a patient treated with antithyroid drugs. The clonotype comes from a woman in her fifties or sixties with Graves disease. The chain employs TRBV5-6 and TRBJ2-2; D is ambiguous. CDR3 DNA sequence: TGTGCCAGCAGACTCGGATGGGGCACCGGGGAGCTGTTTTTT. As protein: CASRLGWGTGELFF.